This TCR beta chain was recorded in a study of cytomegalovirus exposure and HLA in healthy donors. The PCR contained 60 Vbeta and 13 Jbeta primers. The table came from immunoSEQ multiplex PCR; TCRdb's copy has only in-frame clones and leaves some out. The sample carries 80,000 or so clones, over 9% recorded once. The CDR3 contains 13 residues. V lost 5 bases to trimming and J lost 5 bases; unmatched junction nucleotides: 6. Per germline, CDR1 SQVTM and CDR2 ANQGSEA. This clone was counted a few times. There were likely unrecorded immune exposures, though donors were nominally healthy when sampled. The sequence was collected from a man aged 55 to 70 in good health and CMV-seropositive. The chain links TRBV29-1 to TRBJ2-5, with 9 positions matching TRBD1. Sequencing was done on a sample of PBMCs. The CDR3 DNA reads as TGCAGCGTTTTTCCCGGGACAGGGGAGACCCAGTACTTC. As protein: CSVFPGTGETQYF.